Each of the 5 T cell receptor beta chains below was sequenced from the same sample in a study of CD8+CD57+ T cells in acquired aplastic anemia. Genomic DNA served as template for TCR beta VDJ and CDR3 profiling. TCRdb reprocessed the reads via MiXCR and lists one record per CDR3 protein. This table has approximately 200,000 distinct CDR3 sequences, 55% to 70% appearing once. The sample was sorted CD4+, CD8+, or CD8+CD57+ T cells (not recorded which) from PBMCs. The receptor set was obtained from a human donor with severe aplastic anemia or a healthy control (not recorded which).

The chain uses TRBV2 and TRBJ2-7; D tentatively reads TRBD1 or TRBD2 (6 bases each). Germline lookup yields CDR1 SNHLY and CDR2 FYNNEI. CDR3 size: 13 residues. Deletions cut 2 bases from V and 7 bases from J, with 12 bases between. The CDR3 protein is CASSERGAREQYF. CDR3 DNA: TGTGCCAGCAGTGAAAGGGGGGCGAGAGAGCAGTACTTC.

This sequence joins TRBV7-9 and TRBJ2-3; maybe TRBD2 (5 bases). V was pared by 5 bases and J by 7 bases, with 7 bases between. The CDR3 is 11 residues long. From germline, CDR1 is SEHNR and CDR2 FQNEAQ (reference sequence). CDR3 nucleotides: TGTGCCAGCAGCCCGGGGAATACGCAGTATTTT. It yields the protein CASSPGNTQYF.

This clonotype was picked up one time. The chain employs TRBV15 and TRBJ2-7; D uncertain. The CDR3 length is 14 residues. V lost 1 base and J lost 1, with 8 bases in between. The germline V gene has CDR1 LNHNV and CDR2 YYDKDF (reference sequence). CDR3 sequence: CATSRGGTSYEQYF. The CDR3 DNA reads as TGTGCCACCAGCAGAGGGGGTACTTCCTACGAGCAGTACTTC.

This clonotype was counted between two and nine times. The rearrangement joins TRBV7-9 to TRBJ2-5; 10 bases are a match to TRBD1. The germline V gene has CDR1 SEHNR and CDR2 FQNEAQ (reference sequence). V dropped 5 bases and J dropped 3; count of bases not matched to a gene: 3. This CDR3 contains 14 residues. CDR3 coding DNA: TGTGCCAGCAGCCAGACAGGGGGCAAAGAGACCCAGTACTTC. Encoded protein: CASSQTGGKETQYF.

This clonotype was detected only once. The chain employs TRBV7-9 and TRBJ1-6; D gene ambiguous. Judging by the DNA end, TRBJ1-5 fits better; the J call may be wrong. This CDR3 has 15 amino acids. Per the germline V gene, CDR1 is SEHNR and CDR2 is FQNEAQ (reference sequence). CDR3 amino acids: CASSLSSQGNQPQHF. The CDR3 DNA sequence: TGTGCCAGCAGCTTATCGAGTCAGGGCAATCAGCCCCAGCATTTT.